This TCR beta chain was sequenced for a study of cytomegalovirus exposure and HLA in healthy donors. As regards this clone: Its target is unknown.

General study points: Serostatus for CMV was the only available immune exposure information. Prior analysis indicated that the majority of TCR beta V segments exhibited productivity approximately 87% or approximately 30% of the time.

Per the germline V gene, CDR1 is SGHDT and CDR2 is YYEEEE. V shed 1 base, J shed 2 bases, and the junction held 9 bases outside the gene matches. CDR3 size: 18 residues. The PCR employed 60 Vbeta primers together with 13 Jbeta primers. Sequencing was performed with immunoSEQ multiplex PCR; in TCRdb, only in-frame clones are kept and a portion is missing. The sample comprises about 98,000 clones, 75% to 85% of which are singletons, and roughly 9.7% rests with the top ten. Sample: PBMCs. The source of this sequence is a young man in good health and CMV-seropositive. V and J are TRBV5-6 and TRBJ2-7, with 13 bases lining up with TRBD2. In DNA, the CDR3 is TGTGCCAGCAGCTTGAATCGTCTAGGACTAGCGGGGGCCTACGAGCAGTACTTC. As protein: CASSLNRLGLAGAYEQYF.